Shown below are 18 T cell receptor beta chains from a single sample sequenced in a study of blood T cell repertoires in COVID-19 (dated by TCRdb to 2019 to 2021). Library preparation used the immunoSEQ multiplex PCR assay. Not all clones reach the TCRdb copy of this immuneACCESS table, which keeps in-frame sequences only. Checked studies attribute under half of the gap to unresolved V genes and leave the rest unexplained. This sample holds fewer than 50,000 clones; around 81% were observed only once. Jointly, the top ten make up roughly 40% of the sample. The specimen was peripheral blood. These TCRs come from a man in his forties or fifties with active or convalescent COVID-19.

This chain links TRBV24-1 with TRBJ2-1, with TRBD1 matching over 9 bases. The V segment lost 3 bases and the J segment 7 bases; nucleotides outside the gene matches: 6. Germline V gene lookup returns CDR1 KGHDR and CDR2 SFDVKD. The CDR3 is 15 residues long. The CDR3 here is CATSDPGTGNNEQFF. The CDR3 nucleotides read TGTGCCACCAGTGATCCTGGGACAGGGAATAATGAGCAGTTCTTC.

This clone was counted only a few times. The chain couples TRBV5-1 to TRBJ1-3; D remains unclear. V lost 0 bases, J lost 4 bases, and 2 bases lay in between. The germline gives CDR1 SGHRS, CDR2 YFSETQ. The CDR3 is 12 residues long. CDR3 sequence (DNA): TGCGCCAGCAGCTTGGCGGGAAACACCATATATTTT. Translating it yields CASSLAGNTIYF.

This chain uses TRBV19 with TRBJ2-7; 10 bases map to TRBD2. The CDR3 has 15 amino acids. Germline lookup yields CDR1 LNHDA and CDR2 SQIVND (reference sequence). After removal of 7 bases from V and 1 base from J, the junction contained 7 bases not matched to a gene. The CDR3 nucleotides read TGTGCCAGTACCCCTGGGACTAGCGATTCCTACGAGCAGTACTTC. Protein sequence: CASTPGTSDSYEQYF.

This chain connects TRBV3-1 (or the pseudogene TRBV3-2) to TRBJ1-2, with D unresolved. V lost 0 bases, J lost 2 bases, and 16 bases lay in between. This CDR3 contains 17 residues. In germline, CDR1 is LGHDT, CDR2 YNNKEL (reference sequence). The chain's CDR3 is CASSQDVPIGINYGYTF. CDR3 DNA: TGTGCCAGCAGCCAAGATGTACCCATCGGGATAAACTATGGCTACACCTTC.

This rearrangement joins TRBV4-1 to TRBJ2-1, with a weak D call TRBD1 (6 bases). The CDR3 extends over 14 amino acids. Germline assignment: CDR1 MGHRA and CDR2 YSYEKL. Trimming took off 7 bases at V and 8 bases at J, with 18 bases between the two ends. Here the CDR3 reads CASKFRGGQDEQFF. CDR3 DNA: TGCGCCAGCAAATTCAGGGGCGGGCAAGATGAGCAGTTCTTC.

The V call is TRBV15, the J call TRBJ2-3; 9 bases align to TRBD1. V lost 1 base to trimming and J lost 4 bases; unmatched junction nucleotides: 3. CDR1 LNHNV and CDR2 YYDKDF come from the germline V gene (reference sequence). The CDR3 length is 15 residues. CDR3 DNA: TGTGCCACCAGCAGAGGTACAGGGGGCGCAGATACGCAGTATTTT. Amino acids: CATSRGTGGADTQYF.

CDR3 protein: CASRWGGYGYTF. Here the CDR3 DNA reads TGTGCCAGCAGATGGGGGGGGTATGGCTACACCTTC. The chain uses TRBV6-5 and TRBJ1-2, with D possibly being TRBD1 (5 bases). The germline gives CDR1 MNHEY, CDR2 SVGAGI. CDR3 length: 12 amino acids. Trimming removed 6 bases at V and 5 bases at J, with 10 bases between.

The V call is TRBV7-2, the J call TRBJ2-2; perhaps TRBD2 as D (5 bases). Germline V gene lookup returns CDR1 SGHTA and CDR2 FQGNSA. This CDR3 has 14 residues. V was trimmed by 6 bases and J by 5 bases, leaving 13 bases between them. The CDR3 region has the DNA TGTGCCAGCAGAACAGCGGTGACAACCGGGGAGCTGTTTTTT. Translation gives CASRTAVTTGELFF.

Turning to this clone: This specimen includes other DNA sequences encoding the same CDR3. This sequence joins TRBV5-1 and TRBJ1-5; the match to TRBD1 covers 8 bases. This CDR3 comprises 14 residues. The ends lost 5 bases at V and 5 bases at J; junction bases unmatched: 6. Looked up from germline, CDR1 is SGHRS and CDR2 is YFSETQ. CDR3 in amino acids: CASSVGQGDQPQHF. In DNA form, the CDR3 reads TGCGCCAGCAGTGTCGGACAGGGTGATCAGCCCCAGCATTTT.

V gene TRBV24-1 combines with J gene TRBJ2-2; possibly TRBD1 for D (7 bases). The CDR3 spans 16 residues. Germline CDR1 reads KGHDR; CDR2 reads SFDVKD. Trimming cost V 5 bases and J 6 bases, with 18 bases left between them. The CDR3 sequence: CATSGAGGRRAGELFF. The CDR3 DNA sequence: TGTGCCACCAGTGGTGCAGGGGGGAGGAGGGCCGGGGAGCTGTTTTTT.

J is TRBJ2-5 and V is TRBV5-1, with 7 bases identical to TRBD1. V trimming: 4 bases; J trimming: 1 base; junction bases outside the gene matches: 7. The CDR3 length is 15 residues. Germline CDR1 reads SGHRS; CDR2 reads YFSETQ. The CDR3 here is CASSVDRAPQETQYF. CDR3 bases: TGCGCCAGCAGCGTCGACAGGGCTCCCCAAGAGACCCAGTACTTC.

The CDR3 is CASSSAGGGQPQHF. CDR3 DNA sequence: TGTGCCAGCAGTTCGGCTGGCGGGGGACAGCCCCAGCATTTT. V usage is TRBV28 and J usage is TRBJ1-5; D possibly corresponds to TRBD1 (5 bases). Germline CDR1 is MDHEN and CDR2 is SYDVKM. The CDR3 spans 14 residues. The ends were cut back, 4 bases at V and 7 bases at J, with 14 bases in the middle.

This chain links TRBV15 with TRBJ1-3; D gene uncertain. Trimming cost V 0 bases and J 3 bases, with 12 bases left between them. CDR1 and CDR2 from the germline V gene are LNHNV and YYDKDF (reference sequence). The CDR3 length is 16 residues. The CDR3 protein is CATSRDGLSSGNTIYF. DNA for the CDR3: TGTGCCACCAGCAGAGATGGGCTATCAAGTGGAAACACCATATATTTT. Using reference TRBV15 and TRBJ1-3 for the parts outside the CDR3, the full variable domain is DAMVIQNPRYQVTQFGKPVTLSCSQTLNHNVMYWYQQKSSQAPKLLFHYYDKDFNNEADTPDNFQSRRPNTSFCFLDIRSPGLGDTAMYLCATSRDGLSSGNTIYFGEGSWLTVV.

This chain joins TRBV2 and TRBJ1-4; D is possibly TRBD1 (5 bases). The V end was cut by 8 bases, the J end by 4 bases, with 11 bases between. Germline V CDR1 and CDR2: SNHLY, FYNNEI. The CDR3 has 13 amino acids. Written as DNA, the CDR3 is TGTGCCAGCGGCGGACAAATTAATGAAAAACTGTTTTTT. It yields the protein CASGGQINEKLFF.

Concerning this clone itself: The germline gene is not matched at one end of the junction; a read error may be the cause. V usage is TRBV3-1 (or the pseudogene TRBV3-2) and J usage is TRBJ1-2; maybe TRBD1 (5 bases). Germline V CDR1 and CDR2: LGHDT, YNNKEL (reference sequence). This CDR3 contains 12 residues. CDR3 bases: TGTGCCAGCACTCAGTCTTCTTGGGGACTTTCGTTC. Residues: CASTQSSWGLSF.

The rearrangement links TRBV28 to TRBJ2-1; weak D call: TRBD2 (5 bases). This CDR3 contains 15 residues. Trimming left V 1 base short and J 4 bases short, with 11 bases between. Germline V gene data show CDR1 as MDHEN and CDR2 as SYDVKM. The CDR3 sequence: CASSLFGLLYNEQFF. The CDR3 DNA is TGTGCCAGCAGTTTATTTGGACTCCTGTACAATGAGCAGTTCTTC.

The chain has TRBV3-1 (or the pseudogene TRBV3-2) and TRBJ2-5, with 11 bases identical to TRBD2. CDR1 is LGHDT and CDR2 is YNNKEL in the germline V gene (reference sequence). The J segment lost 2 bases and the V segment lost 6 bases, leaving 8 bases of the junction unmatched. The CDR3 consists of 16 residues. The CDR3 reads CASSPTSGGGQETQYF. As DNA, the CDR3 is TGTGCCAGCAGTCCCACTAGCGGGGGCGGTCAAGAGACCCAGTACTTC.

J is TRBJ2-3 and V is TRBV9; D possibly corresponds to TRBD2 (5 bases). Germline CDR1 is SGDLS and CDR2 is YYNGEE. V lost 1 base and J lost 4, with 7 bases in between. The CDR3 consists of 13 residues. CDR3 loop: CASSVSGADTQYF. CDR3 coding DNA: TGTGCCAGCAGCGTATCCGGGGCAGATACGCAGTATTTT.